The 12 T cell receptor beta chains below were found in one sample sequenced in a study of Ad26.COV2.S vaccination and SARS-CoV-2 variants. Sample treatment: some 20 received Ad26.COV2.S at low or high dose, single or two shots; a few received placebo; per-sample allocation not given. Samples analyzed were those drawn on day 63 after the first vaccine or placebo injection. Libraries were prepared by immunoSEQ multiplex PCR; TCRdb keeps only in-frame clonotypes and omits some of them. Among 350,000 to 450,000 clones listed, about 85% were seen once. This sample comprised peripheral blood, obtained in a trial of Ad26.COV2.S vaccine versus placebo. These receptor sequences come from a person aged 18 to 59 who received the Ad26.COV2.S COVID-19 vaccine or a placebo.

This clone was recorded a few times. J is TRBJ2-1 and V is TRBV5-6; D is possibly TRBD2 (5 bases). The CDR3 spans 15 residues. Germline V lookup: CDR1 SGHDT, CDR2 YYEEEE. V was clipped by 4 bases and J by 4 bases, with 15 bases between them. Here the CDR3 DNA reads TGTGCCAGCAGCCCGACCGCGGGCGGTTACAATGAGCAGTTCTTC. It yields the protein CASSPTAGGYNEQFF.

The V gene is TRBV7-8, the J gene TRBJ1-1; D possibly corresponds to TRBD1 (5 bases). Germline CDR1 and CDR2: SGHVS and FQNEAQ. Trimming shortened V by 0 bases and J by 0 bases, and 17 bases separated the two germline ends. This CDR3 has 18 amino acids. DNA for the CDR3: TGTGCCAGCAGCTTAGCTCAAAACCGACAGACCATGAACACTGAAGCTTTCTTT. Its protein product is CASSLAQNRQTMNTEAFF.

The V and J genes are TRBV6-5 and TRBJ2-1; D unresolved. V dropped 4 bases and J dropped 7 bases, with 11 bases sitting between them. The CDR3 sequence is 13 residues long. Germline CDR1 and CDR2: MNHEY and SVGAGI. The CDR3 here is CASSLTGRNEQFF. The CDR3 DNA reads as TGTGCCAGCAGTTTGACGGGCAGGAATGAGCAGTTCTTC.

The chain joins TRBV7-2 to TRBJ2-7, with 9 bases identical to TRBD1. V lost 4 bases and J lost 4; bases outside the gene matches: 11. Germline-derived CDR1 and CDR2 are SGHTA and FQGNSA. The CDR3 extends over 16 amino acids. DNA for the CDR3: TGTGCCAGCAGCTCTACGGACAGGGGAGTGGTTTACGAGCAGTACTTC. It yields the protein CASSSTDRGVVYEQYF.

The rearrangement joins TRBV3-1 (or the pseudogene TRBV3-2) to TRBJ2-5; a weak D match, TRBD2 (6 bases). The germline V gene encodes CDR1 LGHDT and CDR2 YNNKEL (reference sequence). The V and J ends lost 0 bases and 5 bases respectively, with 13 bases between them. This CDR3 contains 15 residues. CDR3 DNA sequence: TGTGCCAGCAGCCAAGATCTGTCAGGGAGGGAGACCCAGTACTTC. Encoded protein: CASSQDLSGRETQYF.

About this clone itself: The same CDR3 can be traced to other DNA sequences in this sample. This chain links TRBV7-2 with TRBJ1-4; D not certain. The CDR3 extends over 14 amino acids. V lost 2 bases, J lost 5 bases, and 9 bases lay in between. Germline V gene sequence: CDR1 SGHTA, CDR2 FQGNSA. DNA of the CDR3: TGTGCCAGCAGCTTAAACACGGGAAATGAAAAACTGTTTTTT. Encoded protein: CASSLNTGNEKLFF. Full variable domain (outside the CDR3, taken from reference TRBV7-2 and TRBJ1-4): GAGVSQSPSNKVTEKGKDVELRCDPISGHTALYWYRQSLGQGLEFLIYFQGNSAPDKSGLPSDRFSAERTGGSVSTLTIQRTQQEDSAVYLCASSLNTGNEKLFFGSGTQLSVL.

The chain has TRBV7-2 and TRBJ2-7, with TRBD2 identical over 9 bases. Germline V gene sequence: CDR1 SGHTA, CDR2 FQGNSA. J was trimmed by 6 bases and V by 2 bases; bases with no gene match: 8. The CDR3 totals 15 residues. DNA for the CDR3: TGTGCCAGCAGCTTATTAGCGGGAGTCTATGGCGAGCAGTACTTC. Translation: CASSLLAGVYGEQYF. Full variable domain (outside the CDR3, taken from reference TRBV7-2 and TRBJ2-7): GAGVSQSPSNKVTEKGKDVELRCDPISGHTALYWYRQSLGQGLEFLIYFQGNSAPDKSGLPSDRFSAERTGGSVSTLTIQRTQQEDSAVYLCASSLLAGVYGEQYFGPGTRLTVT.

This sequence joins TRBV11-2 and TRBJ2-5, with D perhaps matching TRBD1 (6 bases). V gave up 7 bases and J gave up 2 bases, with 11 bases separating them. This CDR3 contains 13 residues. Germline CDR1 and CDR2: SGHAT and FQNNGV. In nucleotides, the CDR3 is TGTGCCAGCACCATGACAGGACAAGAGACCCAGTACTTC. The encoded protein is CASTMTGQETQYF. Full variable domain (remainder filled in from reference TRBV11-2 and TRBJ2-5): EAGVAQSPRYKIIEKRQSVAFWCNPISGHATLYWYQQILGQGPKLLIQFQNNGVVDDSQLPKDRFSAERLKGVDSTLKIQPAKLEDSAVYLCASTMTGQETQYFGPGTRLLVL.

The V gene is TRBV4-3, the J gene TRBJ2-7; D is undetermined. The CDR3 is 13 residues long. Per the germline V gene, CDR1 is LGHNA and CDR2 is YSLEER. Trimming shortened V by 4 bases and J by 4 bases, and 11 bases separated the two germline ends. The DNA of the CDR3 is TGCGCCAGCAGCCGAGACATAGGGTACGAGCAGTACTTC. Its protein product is CASSRDIGYEQYF.

This sequence joins TRBV7-9 and TRBJ1-4; no firm D call. Deletions cut 5 bases from V and 4 bases from J, with 17 bases between. The CDR3 is 16 amino acids. CDR1 is SEHNR, CDR2 FQNEAQ, per germline (reference sequence). The CDR3 nucleotides are TGTGCCAGCAGCGCCAATTTCCTTAAAGATAATGAAAAACTGTTTTTT. Its protein is CASSANFLKDNEKLFF.

This chain uses TRBV6-4 with TRBJ2-1, with a possible D match to TRBD1 (6 bases). Germline CDR1 and CDR2: MRHNA and SNTAGT. The CDR3 has 14 residues. Trimming pared 6 bases from V and 7 bases from J, leaving 16 bases between. For the CDR3, the DNA is TGTGCCAGCAGCCCACAGGGCGAGGTGAATGAGCAGTTCTTC. This translates into CASSPQGEVNEQFF.

This clone was recorded once. The chain combines TRBV5-1 with TRBJ1-1; possible D gene TRBD1, 5 bases. Per the germline V gene, CDR1 is SGHRS and CDR2 is YFSETQ. Between the trimmed V and J ends, which lost 4 bases and 4 bases, there was a span of 14 bases. The CDR3 is made up of 14 amino acids. The CDR3 loop reads CASSQGPPGTEAFF. The CDR3 DNA reads TGCGCCAGCAGCCAGGGACCTCCGGGCACTGAAGCTTTCTTT.